One sample yielded the 25 T cell receptor beta chains listed below, sequenced in a study of blood T cell repertoires in COVID-19. The method was immunoSEQ multiplex PCR; TCRdb's version includes in-frame clones alone and lacks a portion of them. This sample has 45,000 to 55,000 clones, with approximately 89% found just once. Source material: peripheral blood. All receptors derive from a human donor in a cohort sampled during active COVID-19.

V is TRBV7-2 and J is TRBJ2-7; 12 bases are a match to TRBD2. Germline assignment: CDR1 SGHTA and CDR2 FQGNSA. V lost 5 bases to trimming and J lost 9 bases; unmatched junction nucleotides: 20. This CDR3 has 18 amino acids. CDR3 in DNA: TGTGCCAGCAGCCCAAGTGGGAGACTAGCGGGGGCCTCAGGCGGGCAGTACTTC. Protein: CASSPSGRLAGASGGQYF.

The table lists this clone with a few counts. The chain couples TRBV5-4 to TRBJ1-1; D is uncertain. V lost 1 base, J lost 4 bases, and 11 bases lay in between. The CDR3 covers 14 residues. Per the germline V gene, CDR1 is SGHNT and CDR2 is YYREEE (reference sequence). For the CDR3, the DNA is TGTGCCAGCAGCTTGTTTCAAGGGAGCACTGAAGCTTTCTTT. This sequence encodes CASSLFQGSTEAFF.

J is TRBJ1-4 and V is TRBV4-3; D may be TRBD1 (5 bases). Germline lookup yields CDR1 LGHNA and CDR2 YSLEER. Trimming left V 1 base short and J 0 bases short, with 6 bases between. The CDR3 consists of 15 residues. The CDR3 reads CASSQGQSTNEKLFF. The DNA of the CDR3 is TGCGCCAGCAGCCAAGGACAGTCAACTAATGAAAAACTGTTTTTT.

The chain couples TRBV28 to TRBJ1-2; D unclear. This CDR3 region has 13 residues. V lost 4 bases, J lost 2 bases, and 8 bases lay in between. Germline CDR1 MDHEN, CDR2 SYDVKM. The CDR3 region is CASSSQLNYGYTF. The CDR3, as DNA: TGTGCCAGCAGTTCACAGCTAAACTATGGCTACACCTTC.

This clone was counted between two and nine times. The chain couples TRBV11-2 to TRBJ1-1; possibly TRBD1 for D (6 bases). The ends were cut back, 6 bases at V and 4 bases at J, with 18 bases in the middle. The CDR3 loop spans 15 amino acids. Germline CDR1 is SGHAT and CDR2 is FQNNGV. Written as DNA, the CDR3 is TGTGCCAGCAGTCAAACAGGGACCTTCGGCACTGAAGCTTTCTTT. This codes for CASSQTGTFGTEAFF.

V and J are TRBV6-5 and TRBJ2-2, with 9 bases identical to TRBD1. CDR3 length: 15 residues. In germline, CDR1 is MNHEY, CDR2 SVGAGI. Trimming took 6 bases from V and 5 from J; bases not matched to a gene: 7. The CDR3 DNA reads as TGTGCCAGCAGGTCTGGACAGGGGAAAACCGGGGAGCTGTTTTTT. As protein: CASRSGQGKTGELFF.

This clone was seen a handful of times. V is TRBV5-1 and J is TRBJ2-2, with D perhaps matching TRBD2 (6 bases). This CDR3 spans 17 amino acids. Germline-derived CDR1 and CDR2 are SGHRS and YFSETQ. V lost 3 bases and J lost 2, with 17 bases in between. CDR3 protein: CASSSDDGGGNTGELFF. In nucleotides, the CDR3 is TGCGCCAGCAGCTCAGACGACGGGGGAGGCAACACCGGGGAGCTGTTTTTT.

The CDR3 bases are TGTGCCAGTAGTATGGCGCCAGGGTTCTTGGCCGGGGAGCTGTTTTTT. It yields the protein CASSMAPGFLAGELFF. V is TRBV19 and J is TRBJ2-2, with a possible D match to TRBD1 (5 bases). The CDR3 contains 16 residues. Germline V gene sequence: CDR1 LNHDA, CDR2 SQIVND (reference sequence). V lost 3 bases and J lost 6, with 17 bases in between.

The chain recombines TRBV6-5 with TRBJ2-7; D perhaps matches TRBD2 (5 bases). V lost 5 bases and J 3 bases, leaving 11 bases between the germline ends. CDR3 length: 13 amino acids. CDR1 and CDR2 from the germline V gene are MNHEY and SVGAGI. In DNA, the CDR3 is TGTGCCAGCAGTCGGCGGGTTTACTACGAGCAGTACTTC. Its translation is CASSRRVYYEQYF.

This chain uses TRBV4-2 with TRBJ2-6; D is possibly TRBD1 (6 bases). The CDR3 is 15 residues long. The germline V and J ends were trimmed by 3 bases and 1 base, with 7 bases remaining between them. CDR1 and CDR2 (germline): LGHNA, YNFKEQ. CDR3 sequence reads: CASSHGQSGANVLTF. The DNA of the CDR3 is TGTGCCAGCAGCCATGGACAGTCTGGGGCCAACGTCCTGACTTTC.

The V and J genes are TRBV27 and TRBJ1-5; weak D call: TRBD1 (6 bases). V lost 2 bases to trimming and J lost 2 bases, with 10 bases between them. Germline assignment: CDR1 MNHEY and CDR2 SMNVEV (reference sequence). This CDR3 region has 15 residues. CDR3 sequence (DNA): TGTGCCAGCAGTTTAATGGCAGGGGGCAATCAGCCCCAGCATTTT. This sequence encodes CASSLMAGGNQPQHF.

The chain is built from TRBV5-1 and TRBJ1-4, with 7 bases aligning to TRBD1. The CDR3 runs 15 residues. The germline V gene has CDR1 SGHRS and CDR2 YFSETQ. With 1 base clipped from V and 1 base from J, the junction kept 1 base outside the gene matches. This CDR3 reads CASSLNRGTNEKLFF. For the CDR3, the DNA is TGCGCCAGCAGCTTGAACAGGGGAACTAATGAAAAACTGTTTTTT.

The J gene is TRBJ1-3, the V gene TRBV20-1; no firm D call. The CDR3 spans 11 residues. Deletions cut 1 base from V and 4 bases from J, with 2 bases between. Germline V gene sequence: CDR1 DFQATT, CDR2 SNEGSKA (reference sequence). The CDR3 loop reads CSARVGNTIYF. CDR3 coding DNA: TGCAGTGCTAGAGTAGGAAACACCATATATTTT.

The chain carries TRBV7-2 and TRBJ2-7, with TRBD2 matching over 8 bases. Trimming cost V 0 bases and J 3 bases; bases outside gene matches: 4. Germline loops: CDR1 SGHTA, CDR2 FQGNSA. This CDR3 is 15 amino acids long. As DNA, the CDR3 is TGTGCCAGCAGCTTAGCACTAGCGGCTGACTACGAGCAGTACTTC. Translating it yields CASSLALAADYEQYF.

The chain carries TRBV10-3 and TRBJ2-7; maybe TRBD2 (6 bases). CDR3 length: 14 amino acids. Deletions cut 6 bases from V and 5 bases from J, with 17 bases between. Germline CDR1 and CDR2: ENHRY and SYGVKD. DNA of the CDR3: TGTGCCATCAGGGCGGGGCTCTCGGGGCACGAGCAGTACTTC. The encoded protein is CAIRAGLSGHEQYF.

The V and J genes are TRBV5-6 and TRBJ1-1, with 7 bases aligning to TRBD1. This CDR3 spans 13 amino acids. Germline CDR1 SGHDT, CDR2 YYEEEE. Trimming cost V 3 bases and J 6 bases; bases outside gene matches: 5. CDR3 residues: CASSSLDRAEAFF. The CDR3 coding sequence is TGTGCCAGCAGCTCACTAGACAGGGCTGAAGCTTTCTTT.

The chain is built from TRBV5-6 and TRBJ1-3; no reliable D call. The germline V gene encodes CDR1 SGHDT and CDR2 YYEEEE. The CDR3 length is 16 residues. V shed 0 bases and J shed 0 bases, with 10 bases lying between them. DNA for the CDR3: TGTGCCAGCAGCTTGGTTTTGCCCAGCTCTGGAAACACCATATATTTT. Its translation: CASSLVLPSSGNTIYF.

The V and J genes are TRBV6-5 and TRBJ1-5; a possible D gene is TRBD1 (5 bases). V lost 8 bases, J lost 0 bases, and 11 bases lay in between. The CDR3 is made up of 14 amino acids. Germline V gene sequence: CDR1 MNHEY, CDR2 SVGAGI. CDR3: CASRQGYSNQPQHF. The CDR3 bases are TGTGCCAGCCGGCAGGGATATAGCAATCAGCCCCAGCATTTT.

The chain carries TRBV18 and TRBJ1-1, with a possible D match to TRBD1 (5 bases). The CDR3 is 16 amino acids. The V gene's germline CDR1 is KGHSH and CDR2 LQKENI. With 2 bases removed from V and 0 bases from J, the gap between germline ends came to 13 bases. CDR3 loop: CASSPLGQNLNTEAFF. The CDR3 nucleotides read TGTGCCAGCTCACCATTGGGGCAAAATCTGAACACTGAAGCTTTCTTT.

The chain couples TRBV21-1 to TRBJ2-4; the D call in the table, TRBD2, was not verified against the DNA. TRBV21-1 is a listed pseudogene. There are 15 residues in the CDR3. The CDR3 loop is CASSTWGAAKNIQYF. In DNA, the CDR3 is TGTGCCAGCAGCACGTGGGGAGCAGCCAAAAACATTCAGTACTTC.

This clone has only one observation. V gene TRBV25-1 combines with J gene TRBJ2-1; TRBD1 might be the D (6 bases). CDR3 size: 11 residues. Trimming pared 7 bases from V and 7 bases from J, leaving 8 bases between. Germline CDR1 is MGHDK and CDR2 is SYGVNS. As DNA, the CDR3 is TGTGCCAGCACCCAGGGGAATGAGCAGTTCTTC. Amino acids: CASTQGNEQFF.

The chain joins TRBV7-2 to TRBJ2-7, with a tentative D call TRBD1 (5 bases). V was cut by 4 bases and J by 5 bases, with 15 bases left in between. This CDR3 region has 14 residues. Per germline, CDR1 SGHTA and CDR2 FQGNSA. The CDR3 region has the DNA TGTGCCAGCAGCTCCCAGGGAATCGGTGACGAGCAGTACTTC. Translated, it gives CASSSQGIGDEQYF.

This clone has only one observation. The J gene is TRBJ1-2, the V gene TRBV19; 8 bases are a match to TRBD1. CDR3 length equals 14 residues. V was clipped by 5 bases and J by 5 bases; unmatched bases: 7. CDR1 and CDR2 (germline): LNHDA, SQIVND (reference sequence). CDR3 sequence reads: CASSRDQGAYGYTF. Here the CDR3 DNA reads TGTGCCAGTAGTCGGGACCAGGGGGCTTATGGCTACACCTTC.

This sequence joins TRBV18 and TRBJ1-6; maybe TRBD1 (6 bases). The germline gives CDR1 KGHSH, CDR2 LQKENI. Between the trimmed V and J ends, which lost 2 bases and 13 bases, there was a span of 15 bases. CDR3 size: 14 residues. The CDR3 here is CASSPSSGENPLHF. In nucleotides, the CDR3 is TGTGCCAGCTCACCAAGTTCAGGGGAGAACCCCCTCCACTTT.

The chain uses TRBV11-2 and TRBJ2-2, with 12 bases fitting TRBD2. The junction had 9 bases not matched to a gene; V was cut back by 3 bases and J by 4 bases. Per the germline V gene, CDR1 is SGHAT and CDR2 is FQNNGV. CDR3 length: 18 amino acids. CDR3 amino acids: CASSFLLAGGMSTGELFF. CDR3 coding DNA: TGTGCCAGCAGCTTCCTACTAGCGGGGGGAATGAGCACCGGGGAGCTGTTTTTT.